This TCR beta chain is from a study of blood T cell repertoires in COVID-19. Study-level information: Material from acute and convalescent COVID-19 was sourced from the United States, Italy and Spain.

The CDR3 is made up of 19 amino acids. Germline V lookup: CDR1 LGHDT, CDR2 YNNKEL (reference sequence). Trimming took 1 base from V and 0 from J; bases not matched to a gene: 8. This study enrolled people aged about 18 to 100 from about two dozen US geographic areas. The assay was immunoSEQ multiplex PCR, and TCRdb's table has in-frame clones only and misses some. The data show about 220,000 clones, around 84% seen once. The receptor was isolated from a woman in her forties who had recovered from COVID-19. Input material: PBMCs or T cells enriched from blood (not recorded which). The chain links TRBV3-1 (or the pseudogene TRBV3-2) to TRBJ2-2; 10 bases line up with TRBD2. CDR3 bases: TGTGCCAGCAGCCAAGTCCTAGCGGGAGACCTTTCGAACACCGGGGAGCTGTTTTTT. It is translated as CASSQVLAGDLSNTGELFF.